Here is one T cell receptor (beta chain) with its context. The CDR3 regions of TCR beta were amplified from RNA transcripts. First-round RT-PCR of the TCR CDR3 relied on the HTBI primer set. TCRdb independently ran MiXCR on the multiplex PCR reads; one entry per CDR3 protein. The table has around 700,000 distinct CDR3 sequences, 18% seen once. This sample stems from a study of T cells in Graves' hyperthyroidism and ophthalmopathy. The TCR was taken from a woman aged 45-65 years with Graves' hyperthyroidism that later progressed to Graves' ophthalmopathy. The sequenced sample was blood.

Here the CDR3 reads CAWNAGTGNQPQHF. The CDR3, as DNA: TGTGCCTGGAATGCCGGGACAGGGAATCAGCCCCAGCATTTT. This chain uses TRBV30 with TRBJ1-5, with 9 bases lining up with TRBD1. This CDR3 contains 14 residues. V trimming: 4 bases; J trimming: 4 bases; junction bases outside the gene matches: 5. Germline CDR1 is GTSNPN and CDR2 is SVGIG (reference sequence).